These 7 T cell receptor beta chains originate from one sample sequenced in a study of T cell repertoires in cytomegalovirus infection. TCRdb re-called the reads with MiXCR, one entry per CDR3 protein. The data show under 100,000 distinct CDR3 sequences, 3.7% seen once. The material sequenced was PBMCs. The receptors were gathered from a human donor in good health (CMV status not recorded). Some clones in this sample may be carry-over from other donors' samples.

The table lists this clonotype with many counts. In nucleotides, the CDR3 is TGTGCCAGCAGTAACACACCAAGGAGGGGGGAGCAGTACTTC. Protein sequence: CASSNTPRRGEQYF. The rearrangement uses TRBV6-5 and TRBJ2-7, with D tentatively TRBD1 or TRBD2 (6 bases each). Germline CDR1 reads MNHEY; CDR2 reads SVGAGI. CDR3 length equals 14 residues. Trimming left V 5 bases short and J 7 bases short, with 18 bases between.

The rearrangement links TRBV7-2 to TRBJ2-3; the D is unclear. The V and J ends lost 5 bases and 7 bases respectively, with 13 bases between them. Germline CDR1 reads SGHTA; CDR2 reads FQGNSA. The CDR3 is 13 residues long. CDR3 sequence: CASSDTYIYTQYF. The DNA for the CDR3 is TGTGCCAGCAGCGACACCTACATATATACGCAGTATTTT.

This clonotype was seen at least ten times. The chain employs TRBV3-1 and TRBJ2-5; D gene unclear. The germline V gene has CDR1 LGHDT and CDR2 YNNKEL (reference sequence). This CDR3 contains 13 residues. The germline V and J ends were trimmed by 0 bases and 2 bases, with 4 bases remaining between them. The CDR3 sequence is CASSQEQQETQYF. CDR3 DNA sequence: TGTGCCAGCAGCCAAGAACAGCAAGAGACCCAGTACTTC.

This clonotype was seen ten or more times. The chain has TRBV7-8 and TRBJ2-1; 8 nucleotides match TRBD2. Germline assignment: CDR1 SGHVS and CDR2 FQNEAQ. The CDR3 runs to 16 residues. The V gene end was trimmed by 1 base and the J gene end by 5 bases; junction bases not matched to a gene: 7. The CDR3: CASSLGGGGYNNEQFF. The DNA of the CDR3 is TGTGCCAGCAGCTTAGGTGGCGGGGGGTATAACAATGAGCAGTTCTTC.

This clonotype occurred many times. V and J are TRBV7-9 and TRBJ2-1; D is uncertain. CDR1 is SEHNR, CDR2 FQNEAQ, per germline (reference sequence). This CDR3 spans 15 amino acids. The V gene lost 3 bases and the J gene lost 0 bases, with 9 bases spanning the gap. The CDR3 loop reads CASSFRTSSYNEQFF. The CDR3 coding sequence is TGTGCCAGCAGCTTCCGAACAAGCTCCTACAATGAGCAGTTCTTC. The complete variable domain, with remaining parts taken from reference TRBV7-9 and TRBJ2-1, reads DTGVSQNPRHKITKRGQNVTFRCDPISEHNRLYWYRQTLGQGPEFLTYFQNEAQLEKSRLLSDRFSAERPKGSFSTLEIQRTEQGDSAMYLCASSFRTSSYNEQFFGPGTRLTVL.

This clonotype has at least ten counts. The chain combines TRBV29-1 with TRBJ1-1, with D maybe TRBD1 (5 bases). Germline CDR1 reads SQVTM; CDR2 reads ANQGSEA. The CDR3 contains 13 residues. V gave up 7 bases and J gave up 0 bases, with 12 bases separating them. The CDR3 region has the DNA TGCAGCGCCACGACAGCTATGAACACTGAAGCTTTCTTT. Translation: CSATTAMNTEAFF.

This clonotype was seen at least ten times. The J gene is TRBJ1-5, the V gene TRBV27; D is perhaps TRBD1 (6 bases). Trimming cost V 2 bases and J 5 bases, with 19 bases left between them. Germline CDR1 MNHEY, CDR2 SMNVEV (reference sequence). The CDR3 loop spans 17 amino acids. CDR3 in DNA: TGTGCCAGCAGTTTAACCCCTACGGGAGGGGGAGATCAGCCCCAGCATTTT. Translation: CASSLTPTGGGDQPQHF.